This entry lists 11 T cell receptor beta chains sequenced from one sample in a study of cytomegalovirus exposure and HLA in healthy donors. Both 60 Vbeta primers and 13 Jbeta primers went into the PCR. The repertoire was sequenced with immunoSEQ multiplex PCR; TCRdb's copy has only in-frame clones and lacks some. Counted here are some 140,000 clones, about two thirds occurring once; the ten biggest clones make up less than 3%. The source material was PBMCs. The receptors originated from a woman between 35 and 50 years old in good health and CMV-seronegative.

The chain has TRBV7-2 and TRBJ2-7, with TRBD2 matching 10 bases. The J segment lost 2 bases and the V segment lost 5 bases, leaving 6 bases of the junction unmatched. Germline CDR1 reads SGHTA; CDR2 reads FQGNSA. This CDR3 has 15 residues. CDR3 bases: TGTGCCAGCAGCCGAGATAGCGGGGGGACCTACGAGCAGTACTTC. This translates into CASSRDSGGTYEQYF. Full variable domain (rest looked up from reference TRBV7-2 and TRBJ2-7): GAGVSQSPSNKVTEKGKDVELRCDPISGHTALYWYRQSLGQGLEFLIYFQGNSAPDKSGLPSDRFSAERTGGSVSTLTIQRTQQEDSAVYLCASSRDSGGTYEQYFGPGTRLTVT.

In regard to this clone: The junction does not match germline at one end; this may be a read error. The rearrangement links TRBV5-4 to TRBJ1-1; 8 bases line up with TRBD1. Germline V gene data show CDR1 as SGHNT and CDR2 as YYREEE (reference sequence). This CDR3 has 14 amino acids. CDR3 protein: CASNLQGADTEAFF. The CDR3 coding sequence is TGTGCCAGCAACTTGCAGGGGGCGGACACTGAAGCTTTCTTT. The variable domain in full, with the rest retrieved from reference TRBV5-4 and TRBJ1-1, is ETGVTQSPTHLIKTRGQQVTLRCSSQSGHNTVSWYQQALGQGPQFIFQYYREEENGRGNFPPRFSGLQFPNYSSELNVNALELDDSALYLCASNLQGADTEAFFGQGTRLTVV.

This clone was counted a few times. The chain has TRBV12-5 and TRBJ2-2; 10 nucleotides match TRBD1. The CDR3 contains 16 residues. Germline values: CDR1 LGHNT, CDR2 FRNRAP. V lost 5 bases and J lost 3; bases outside the gene matches: 6. CDR3 region: CASGRDRGRDTGELFF. The CDR3 DNA reads TGTGCTAGTGGTAGAGACAGGGGGCGGGACACCGGGGAGCTGTTTTTT.

The CDR3 sequence is CATGMDPNTGELFF. The CDR3 nucleotides read TGTGCCACCGGGATGGATCCGAACACCGGGGAGCTGTTTTTT. The gene calls are TRBV28 and TRBJ2-2; tentative D call: TRBD2 (5 bases). Germline CDR1 MDHEN, CDR2 SYDVKM. This CDR3 is built from 14 residues. V lost 10 bases and J 0 bases, leaving 12 bases between the germline ends.

This clone has just a few counts. This chain uses TRBV7-2 with TRBJ2-7, with 10 bases that match TRBD2. Germline V CDR1 and CDR2: SGHTA, FQGNSA. After removal of 5 bases from V and 0 bases from J, the junction contained 7 bases not matched to a gene. CDR3 size: 16 residues. The CDR3: CASSRPASGSSYEQYF. As DNA, the CDR3 is TGTGCCAGCAGCCGACCGGCTAGCGGGAGCTCCTACGAGCAGTACTTC.

The chain recombines TRBV28 with TRBJ1-1; 7 nucleotides line up with TRBD1. The CDR3 totals 14 residues. Trimming took 8 bases from V and 9 from J; bases not matched to a gene: 15. Per the germline V gene, CDR1 is MDHEN and CDR2 is SYDVKM. The CDR3 DNA is TGTGCCAGCGACCCACGGGGCAGGGGGAGTCAAGCTTTCTTT. Translation: CASDPRGRGSQAFF.

This sequence joins TRBV7-6 and TRBJ2-7, with TRBD1 matching 8 bases. The CDR3 is 14 amino acids. Trimming cost V 5 bases and J 2 bases; bases outside gene matches: 5. Germline V gene data show CDR1 as SGHVS and CDR2 as FNYEAQ. CDR3 loop: CASSRRTGPYEQYF. CDR3 in DNA: TGTGCCAGCAGCCGTAGGACAGGGCCCTACGAGCAGTACTTC.

The chain combines TRBV6-5 with TRBJ2-7, with 9 bases matching TRBD1. In germline, CDR1 is MNHEY, CDR2 SVGAGI. The V segment lost 5 bases and the J segment 6 bases; nucleotides outside the gene matches: 8. CDR3 length equals 14 residues. The CDR3 DNA sequence: TGTGCCAGCAGTCAGGGACAGGGTCCCGCCGAGCAGTACTTC. It is translated as CASSQGQGPAEQYF.

This clone was seen just once. V usage is TRBV6-6 and J usage is TRBJ1-4; no clear D. The V gene's germline CDR1 is MNHNY and CDR2 SVGAGI (reference sequence). V lost 2 bases to trimming and J lost 6 bases, with 7 bases between them. The CDR3 is made up of 13 amino acids. The CDR3 DNA is TGTGCCAGCAGTTACGAGGTGTATGAAAAACTGTTTTTT. This translates into CASSYEVYEKLFF.

The chain carries TRBV6-6 and TRBJ2-4; possibly TRBD2 for D (7 bases). The germline CDR1 and CDR2 sequences are MNHNY and SVGAGI (reference sequence). Deletions cut 8 bases from V and 1 base from J, with 18 bases between. The CDR3 sequence is 16 residues long. CDR3 loop: CASRHEGGGAKNIQYF. The CDR3 nucleotides read TGTGCCAGCCGCCACGAGGGGGGAGGGGCCAAAAACATTCAGTACTTC.

V and J are TRBV27 and TRBJ1-1; the match to TRBD1 covers 7 bases. Germline lookup yields CDR1 MNHEY and CDR2 SMNVEV (reference sequence). The CDR3 loop spans 15 amino acids. The J segment lost 5 bases and the V segment lost 7 bases, leaving 13 bases of the junction unmatched. Here the CDR3 DNA reads TGTGCCAGCATCCCAAGATTAGGGGGCCGGACTGAAGCTTTCTTT. Translated, it gives CASIPRLGGRTEAFF.